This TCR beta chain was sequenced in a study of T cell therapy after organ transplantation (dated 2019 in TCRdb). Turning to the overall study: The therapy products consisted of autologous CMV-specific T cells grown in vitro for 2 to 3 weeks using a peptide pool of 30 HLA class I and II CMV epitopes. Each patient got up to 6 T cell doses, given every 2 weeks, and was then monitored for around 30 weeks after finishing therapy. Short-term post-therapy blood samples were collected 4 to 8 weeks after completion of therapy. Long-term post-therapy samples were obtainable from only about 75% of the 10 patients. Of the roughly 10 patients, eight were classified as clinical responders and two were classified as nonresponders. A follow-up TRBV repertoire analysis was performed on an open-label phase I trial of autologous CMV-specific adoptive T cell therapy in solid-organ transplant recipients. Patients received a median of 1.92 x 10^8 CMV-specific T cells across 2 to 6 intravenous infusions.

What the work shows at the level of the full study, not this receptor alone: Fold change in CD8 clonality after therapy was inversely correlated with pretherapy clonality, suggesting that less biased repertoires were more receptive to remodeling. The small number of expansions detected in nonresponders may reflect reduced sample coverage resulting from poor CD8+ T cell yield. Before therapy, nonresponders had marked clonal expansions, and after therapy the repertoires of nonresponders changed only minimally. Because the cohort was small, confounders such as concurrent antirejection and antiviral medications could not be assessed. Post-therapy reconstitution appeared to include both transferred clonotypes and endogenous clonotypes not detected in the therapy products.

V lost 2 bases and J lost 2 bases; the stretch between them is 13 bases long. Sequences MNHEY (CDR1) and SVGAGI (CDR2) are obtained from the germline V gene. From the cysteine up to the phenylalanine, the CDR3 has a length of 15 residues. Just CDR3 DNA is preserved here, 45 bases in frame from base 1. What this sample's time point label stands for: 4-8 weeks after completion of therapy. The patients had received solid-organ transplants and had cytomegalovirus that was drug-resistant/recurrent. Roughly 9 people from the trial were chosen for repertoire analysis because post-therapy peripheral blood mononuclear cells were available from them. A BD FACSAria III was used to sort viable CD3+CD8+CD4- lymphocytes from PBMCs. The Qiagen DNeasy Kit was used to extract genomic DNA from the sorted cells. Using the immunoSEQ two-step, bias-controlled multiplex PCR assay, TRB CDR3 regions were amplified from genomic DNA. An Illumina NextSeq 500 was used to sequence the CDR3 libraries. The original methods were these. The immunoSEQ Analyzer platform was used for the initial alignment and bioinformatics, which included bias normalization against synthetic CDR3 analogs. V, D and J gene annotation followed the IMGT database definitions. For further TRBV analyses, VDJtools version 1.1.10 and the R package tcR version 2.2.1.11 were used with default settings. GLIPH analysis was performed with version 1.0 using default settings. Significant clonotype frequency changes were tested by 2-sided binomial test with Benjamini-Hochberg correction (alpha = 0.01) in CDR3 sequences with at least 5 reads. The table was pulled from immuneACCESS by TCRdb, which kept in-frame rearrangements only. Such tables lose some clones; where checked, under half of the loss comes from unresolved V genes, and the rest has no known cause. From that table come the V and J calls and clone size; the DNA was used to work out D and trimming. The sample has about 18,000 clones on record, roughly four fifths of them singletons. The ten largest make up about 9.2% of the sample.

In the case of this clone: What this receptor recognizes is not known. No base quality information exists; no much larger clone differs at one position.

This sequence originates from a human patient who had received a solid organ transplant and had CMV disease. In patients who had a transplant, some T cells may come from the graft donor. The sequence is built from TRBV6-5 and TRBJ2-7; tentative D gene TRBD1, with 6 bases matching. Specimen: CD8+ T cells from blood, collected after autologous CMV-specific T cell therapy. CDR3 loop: CASSYRQAVAYEQYF. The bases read TGTGCCAGCAGTTACCGACAGGCCGTTGCCTACGAGCAGTACTTC.